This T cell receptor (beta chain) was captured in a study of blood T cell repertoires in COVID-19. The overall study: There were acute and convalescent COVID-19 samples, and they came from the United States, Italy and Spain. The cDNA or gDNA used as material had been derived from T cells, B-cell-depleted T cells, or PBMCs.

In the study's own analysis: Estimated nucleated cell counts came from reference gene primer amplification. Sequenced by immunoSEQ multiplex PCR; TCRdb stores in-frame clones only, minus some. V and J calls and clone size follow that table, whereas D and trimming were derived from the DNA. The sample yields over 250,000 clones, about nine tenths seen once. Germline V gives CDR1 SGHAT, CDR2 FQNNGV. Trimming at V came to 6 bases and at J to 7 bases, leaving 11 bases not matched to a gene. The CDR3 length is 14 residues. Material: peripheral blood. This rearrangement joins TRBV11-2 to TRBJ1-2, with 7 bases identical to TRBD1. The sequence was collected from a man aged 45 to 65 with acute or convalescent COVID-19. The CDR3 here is CASRRKGASIGYTF. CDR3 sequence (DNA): TGTGCCAGCAGAAGGAAGGGGGCGTCAATTGGCTACACCTTC.